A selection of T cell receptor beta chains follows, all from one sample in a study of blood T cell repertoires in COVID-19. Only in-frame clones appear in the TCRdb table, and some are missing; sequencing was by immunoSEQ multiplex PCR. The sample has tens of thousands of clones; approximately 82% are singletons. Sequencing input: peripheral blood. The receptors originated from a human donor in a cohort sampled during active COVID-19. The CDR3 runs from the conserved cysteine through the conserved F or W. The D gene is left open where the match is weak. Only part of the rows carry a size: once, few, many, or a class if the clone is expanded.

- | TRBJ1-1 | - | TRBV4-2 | CASSQDLNTEAFF | TGTGCCAGCAGCCAAGATCTTAACACTGAAGCTTTCTTT
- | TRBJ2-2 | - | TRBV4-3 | CASSPEPQGTGELFF | TGCGCCAGCAGCCCAGAGCCCCAGGGAACCGGGGAGCTGTTTTTT
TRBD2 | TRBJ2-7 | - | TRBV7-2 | CASSYRGGYEQYF | TGTGCCAGCAGCTACCGGGGGGGCTACGAGCAGTACTTC
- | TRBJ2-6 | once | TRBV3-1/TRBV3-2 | CASSQGGNSGANVLTF | TGTGCCAGCAGCCAAGGCGGGAATTCTGGGGCCAACGTCCTGACTTTC
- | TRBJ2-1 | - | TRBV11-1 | CASSFLGGTQYNEQFF | TGTGCCAGCAGCTTTTTAGGGGGTACTCAGTACAATGAGCAGTTCTTC
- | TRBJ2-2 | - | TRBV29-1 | CSVEGRNTGELFF | TGCAGCGTTGAGGGGAGAAACACCGGGGAGCTGTTTTTT
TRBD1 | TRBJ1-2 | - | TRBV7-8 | CASSLVVGQGARGYGYTF | TGTGCCAGCAGCCTGGTAGTAGGTCAGGGGGCGCGTGGGTATGGCTACACCTTC
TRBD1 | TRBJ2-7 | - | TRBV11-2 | CASSSDRAYEQYF | TGTGCCAGCAGCTCGGACAGGGCCTACGAGCAGTACTTC
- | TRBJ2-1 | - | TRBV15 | CATSLVRTRQFF | TGTGCCACCAGCCTGGTTCGAACGAGACAGTTCTTC
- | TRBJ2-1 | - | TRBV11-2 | CASSLHYREPYNEQFF | TGTGCCAGCAGCCTCCATTACAGGGAACCCTACAATGAGCAGTTCTTC
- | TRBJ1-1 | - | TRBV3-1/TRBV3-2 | CASSQLLSTEAFF | TGTGCCAGCAGCCAGCTACTAAGCACTGAAGCTTTCTTT
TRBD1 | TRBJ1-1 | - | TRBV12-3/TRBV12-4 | CASSLTDRAKAFF | TGTGCCAGCAGTTTAACGGACAGGGCTAAAGCTTTCTTT
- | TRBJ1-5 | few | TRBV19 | CASNRSNQPQHF | TGTGCCAGTAACAGGAGCAATCAGCCCCAGCATTTT
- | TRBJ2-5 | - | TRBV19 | CASSMAPQETQYF | TGTGCCAGTAGTATGGCTCCGCAAGAGACCCAGTACTTC
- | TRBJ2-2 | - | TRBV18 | CASSPRDPNTGELFF | TGTGCCAGCTCACCGCGCGATCCGAACACCGGGGAGCTGTTTTTT